This TCR beta chain was retrieved from a study of control samples from healthy donors and cancer patients. Using immunoSEQ multiplex PCR, the repertoire was profiled, and TCRdb retains in-frame clones only, with some absent. The sample holds 50,000 to 70,000 clones, around 90% seen once. The CDR3 loop spans 17 amino acids. Input material: blood. This sequence was found in a man aged 45-60 years in good health. The genes are TRBV21-1 and TRBJ1-6. TRBV21-1 is flagged as a pseudogene. CDR3 coding DNA: TGTGCCAGCAGCTACCGGTTAGCGAGCTCCTATAATTCACCCCTCCACTTT. Translating gives CASSYRLASSYNSPLHF.